The sequence of this TCR beta chain was determined in a study of T cells in Graves' hyperthyroidism and ophthalmopathy. Amplified TCR beta CDR3 regions derived from RNA transcripts. The primer set for the first-round RT-PCR of the TCR CDR3 was HTBI. TCRdb re-called the multiplex PCR reads with MiXCR, one entry per CDR3 protein. Among roughly 560,000 distinct CDR3 sequences listed, about 15% were seen once. This clonotype was detected ten times or more. V lost 5 bases to trimming and J lost 3 bases, with 10 bases between them. The germline V gene has CDR1 LNHDA and CDR2 SQIVND (reference sequence). This CDR3 has 13 amino acids.

This clonotype originated in a woman aged 40 to 49 with Graves' ophthalmopathy. Sequencing used blood. The chain carries TRBV19 and TRBJ1-1; D is possibly TRBD1 (5 bases). The CDR3 reads CASSGTADTEAFF. CDR3 coding DNA: TGTGCCAGTAGTGGGACCGCGGACACTGAAGCTTTCTTT. The full variable domain, with the rest looked up from reference TRBV19 and TRBJ1-1, is DGGITQSPKYLFRKEGQNVTLSCEQNLNHDAMYWYRQDPGQGLRLIYYSQIVNDFQKGDIAEGYSVSREKKESFPLTVTSAQKNPTAFYLCASSGTADTEAFFGQGTRLTVV.